The clone carrying this TCR beta chain was observed many times. The data were taken from a study of CD8+CD57+ T cells in acquired aplastic anemia. The use of genomic DNA as template underpinned the TCR beta VDJ and CDR3 profiling. One entry per CDR3 protein, called by TCRdb with MiXCR from the reads. The data hold about 160,000 distinct CDR3 sequences, with about 50% observed a single time. The CDR3 length is 16 residues. CDR1 LNHDA and CDR2 SQIVND come from the germline V gene (reference sequence). V was trimmed by 7 bases and J by 2 bases, leaving 20 bases between them. The sequenced patients had an expansion of CD8+CD57+ cells seen by flow cytometry. Patients were untreated when blood was sampled.

This receptor was obtained from a human donor with aplastic anemia. The J gene is TRBJ1-1, the V gene TRBV19, with a possible D match to TRBD1 (6 bases). Material for sequencing was sorted CD4+, CD8+, or CD8+CD57+ T cells (not recorded which) from PBMCs. CDR3 sequence reads: CASILIGGGSNTEAFF. The CDR3 DNA reads TGTGCCAGTATCCTCATAGGGGGAGGGTCCAACACTGAAGCTTTCTTT.